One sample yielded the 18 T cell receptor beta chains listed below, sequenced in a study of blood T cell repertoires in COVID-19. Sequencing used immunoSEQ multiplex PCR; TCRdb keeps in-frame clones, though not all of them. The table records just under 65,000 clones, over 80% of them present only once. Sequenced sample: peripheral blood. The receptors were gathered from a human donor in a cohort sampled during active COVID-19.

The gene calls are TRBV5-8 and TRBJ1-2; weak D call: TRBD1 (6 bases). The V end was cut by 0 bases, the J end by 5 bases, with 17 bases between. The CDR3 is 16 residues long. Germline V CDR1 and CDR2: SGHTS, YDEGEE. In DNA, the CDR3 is TGTGCCAGCAGCTTGGACAGGGCTCGAGATAAATATGGCTACACCTTC. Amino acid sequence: CASSLDRARDKYGYTF. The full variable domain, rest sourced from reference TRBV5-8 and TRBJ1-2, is EAGVTQSPTHLIKTRGQQATLRCSPISGHTSVYWYQQALGLGLQFLLWYDEGEERNRGNFPPRFSGRQFPNYSSELNVNALELEDSALYLCASSLDRARDKYGYTFGSGTRLTVV.

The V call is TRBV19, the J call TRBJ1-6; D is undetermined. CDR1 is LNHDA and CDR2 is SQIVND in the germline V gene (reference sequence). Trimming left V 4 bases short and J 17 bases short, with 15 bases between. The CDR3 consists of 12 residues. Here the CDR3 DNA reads TGTGCCAGTAGTAGGGCCCCCGACAACATCCACTTT. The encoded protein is CASSRAPDNIHF.

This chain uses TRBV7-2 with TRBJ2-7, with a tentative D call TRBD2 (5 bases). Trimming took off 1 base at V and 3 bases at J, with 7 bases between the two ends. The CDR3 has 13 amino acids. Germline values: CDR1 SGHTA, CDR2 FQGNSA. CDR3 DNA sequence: TGTGCCAGCAGCTTAGGCCGGGACTACGAGCAGTACTTC. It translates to CASSLGRDYEQYF.

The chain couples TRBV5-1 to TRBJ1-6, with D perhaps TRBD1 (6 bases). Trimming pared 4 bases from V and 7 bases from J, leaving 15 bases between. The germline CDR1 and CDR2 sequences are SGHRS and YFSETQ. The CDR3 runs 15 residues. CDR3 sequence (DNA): TGCGCCAGCAGCCCTTGGACAGAAAACAATTCACCCCTCCACTTT. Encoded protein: CASSPWTENNSPLHF. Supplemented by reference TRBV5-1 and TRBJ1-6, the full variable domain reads KAGVTQTPRYLIKTRGQQVTLSCSPISGHRSVSWYQQTPGQGLQFLFEYFSETQRNKGNFPGRFSGRQFSNSRSEMNVSTLELGDSALYLCASSPWTENNSPLHFGNGTRLTVT.

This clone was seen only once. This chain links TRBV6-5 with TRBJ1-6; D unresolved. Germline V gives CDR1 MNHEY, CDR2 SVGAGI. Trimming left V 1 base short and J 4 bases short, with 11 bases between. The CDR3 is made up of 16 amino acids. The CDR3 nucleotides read TGTGCCAGCAGTTACTTGGCCCGAGGATATAATTCACCCCTCCACTTT. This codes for CASSYLARGYNSPLHF.

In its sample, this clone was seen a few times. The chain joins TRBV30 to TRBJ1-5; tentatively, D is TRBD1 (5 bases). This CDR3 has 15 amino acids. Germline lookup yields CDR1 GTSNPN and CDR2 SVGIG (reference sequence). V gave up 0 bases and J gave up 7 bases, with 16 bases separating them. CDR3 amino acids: CAWSVSRQGGQPQHF. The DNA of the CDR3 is TGTGCCTGGAGTGTATCCAGGCAGGGTGGACAGCCCCAGCATTTT.

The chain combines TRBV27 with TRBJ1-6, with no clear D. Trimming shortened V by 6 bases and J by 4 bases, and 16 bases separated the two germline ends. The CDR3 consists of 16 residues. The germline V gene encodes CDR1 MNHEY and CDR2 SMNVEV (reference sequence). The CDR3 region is CASSISGTEYNSPLHF. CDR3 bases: TGTGCCAGCAGCATCTCAGGCACGGAATATAATTCACCCCTCCACTTT.

CDR3 sequence reads: CASSLSASGGGQYF. The CDR3 region has the DNA TGTGCCAGCAGCTTAAGTGCTAGCGGGGGGGGGCAGTATTTT. V is TRBV7-8 and J is TRBJ2-3, with 12 bases matching TRBD2. The CDR3 spans 14 residues. Germline V CDR1 and CDR2: SGHVS, FQNEAQ. V gave up 2 bases and J gave up 11 bases; unmatched junction bases: 5.

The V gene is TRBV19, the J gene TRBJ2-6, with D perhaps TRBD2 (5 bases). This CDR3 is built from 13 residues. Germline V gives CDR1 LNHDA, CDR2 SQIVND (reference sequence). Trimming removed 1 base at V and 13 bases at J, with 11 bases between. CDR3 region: CASSIVGSEVLTF. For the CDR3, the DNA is TGTGCCAGTAGTATAGTTGGGAGCGAGGTCCTGACTTTC.

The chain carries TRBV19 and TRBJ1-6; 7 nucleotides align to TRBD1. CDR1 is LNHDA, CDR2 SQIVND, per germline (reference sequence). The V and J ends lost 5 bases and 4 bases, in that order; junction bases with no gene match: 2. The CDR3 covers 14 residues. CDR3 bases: TGTGCCAGTAGTTTACAGGGGTATAATTCACCCCTCCACTTT. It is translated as CASSLQGYNSPLHF.

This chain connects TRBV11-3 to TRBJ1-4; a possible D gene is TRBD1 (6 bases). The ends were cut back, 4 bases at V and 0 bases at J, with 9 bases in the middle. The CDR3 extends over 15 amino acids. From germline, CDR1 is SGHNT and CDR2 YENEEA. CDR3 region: CASSSDRTTNEKLFF. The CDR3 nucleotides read TGTGCCAGCAGCTCGGACAGAACAACTAATGAAAAACTGTTTTTT. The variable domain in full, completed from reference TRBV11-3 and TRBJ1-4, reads EAGVVQSPRYKIIEKKQPVAFWCNPISGHNTLYWYLQNLGQGPELLIRYENEEAVDDSQLPKDRFSAERLKGVDSTLKIQPAELGDSAVYLCASSSDRTTNEKLFFGSGTQLSVL.

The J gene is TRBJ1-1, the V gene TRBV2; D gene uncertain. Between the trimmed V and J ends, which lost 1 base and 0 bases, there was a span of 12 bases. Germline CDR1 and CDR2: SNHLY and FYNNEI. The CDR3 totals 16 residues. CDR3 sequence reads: CASSEVEGIVNTEAFF. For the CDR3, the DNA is TGTGCCAGCAGTGAAGTAGAGGGCATTGTGAACACTGAAGCTTTCTTT.

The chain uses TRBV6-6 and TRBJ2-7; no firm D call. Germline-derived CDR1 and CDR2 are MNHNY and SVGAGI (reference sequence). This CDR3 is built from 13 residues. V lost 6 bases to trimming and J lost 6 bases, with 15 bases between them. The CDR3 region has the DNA TGTGCCAGCAGCCCTGCCCTATTCTCCGAGCAGTACTTC. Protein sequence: CASSPALFSEQYF.

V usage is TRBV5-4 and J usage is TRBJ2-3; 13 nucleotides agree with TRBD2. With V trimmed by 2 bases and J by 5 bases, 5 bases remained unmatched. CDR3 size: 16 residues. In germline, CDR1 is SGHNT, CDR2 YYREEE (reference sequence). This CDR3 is CASSLLAGGPIDTQYF. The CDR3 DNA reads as TGTGCCAGCAGCTTACTAGCGGGGGGGCCGATAGATACGCAGTATTTT.

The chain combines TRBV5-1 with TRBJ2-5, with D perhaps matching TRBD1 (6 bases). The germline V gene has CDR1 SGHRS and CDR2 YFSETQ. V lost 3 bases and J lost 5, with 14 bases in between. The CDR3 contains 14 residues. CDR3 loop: CASSSTGSGETQYF. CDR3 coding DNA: TGCGCCAGCAGCTCGACAGGCTCGGGGGAGACCCAGTACTTC.

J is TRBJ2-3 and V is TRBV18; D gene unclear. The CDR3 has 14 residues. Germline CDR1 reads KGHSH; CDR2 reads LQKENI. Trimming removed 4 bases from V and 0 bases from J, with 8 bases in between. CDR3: CASSLDLSTDTQYF. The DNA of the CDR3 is TGTGCCAGCTCACTCGACTTGAGCACAGATACGCAGTATTTT.

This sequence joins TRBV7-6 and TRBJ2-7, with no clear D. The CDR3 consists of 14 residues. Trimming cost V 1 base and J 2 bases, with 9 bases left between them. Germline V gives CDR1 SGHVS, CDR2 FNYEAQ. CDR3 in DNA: TGTGCCAGCAGCTTAGTAGATACGCCCTACGAGCAGTACTTC. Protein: CASSLVDTPYEQYF.

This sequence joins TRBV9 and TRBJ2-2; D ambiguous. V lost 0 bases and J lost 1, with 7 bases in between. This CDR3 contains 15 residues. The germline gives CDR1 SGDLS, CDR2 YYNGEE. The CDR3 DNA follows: TGTGCCAGCAGCGTAGACTTGAGGAACACCGGGGAGCTGTTTTTT. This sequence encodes CASSVDLRNTGELFF.